This TCR beta chain was documented in a study of T cell responses to AZD1222 COVID-19 vaccine. General study points: A mostly white British donor set with more females was recruited, and clonal diversity was possibly underestimated.

This clone was counted a single time. Antigen unknown. The ends lost 3 bases at V and 4 bases at J; junction bases unmatched: 7. Germline loops: CDR1 DFQATT, CDR2 SNEGSKA (reference sequence). This CDR3 has 14 residues. Measured with immunoSEQ multiplex PCR; TCRdb has only the in-frame clones, and not every one. Among tens of thousands of clones listed, nearly 90% were seen once. This sample comprised peripheral blood, obtained 28 days after the second AZD1222 dose. This chain connects TRBV20-1 to TRBJ2-3; 7 bases line up with TRBD2. This TCR was recovered from an adult who received the AZD1222 COVID-19 vaccine. CDR3: CSASLWGGADTQYF. The CDR3 DNA reads as TGCAGTGCTAGTTTGTGGGGGGGTGCAGATACGCAGTATTTT.